These T cell receptor beta chains were read from a single sample in a study of identical twins. TCRdb fed the 5' RACE reads into MiXCR, producing one record per CDR3 protein. The repertoire holds 1.5 million to 2 million distinct CDR3 sequences, with around 33% as singletons. The source material was cord blood. The source is a newborn girl in good health. CDR3s include the opening cysteine and the closing phenylalanine or tryptophan. D genes are given only for firm matches. Clone size is given for some rows only: seen once, a few or many times, or a class if the clone is expanded.

>many|TRBV28|TRBD1|TRBJ1-2
CASRAGQGGGYTF
TGTGCCAGCAGAGCCGGACAGGGCGGTGGCTACACCTTC
>few|TRBV5-8|TRBD1|TRBJ2-7
CASSNRQGYEQYF
TGTGCCAGCAGCAACAGACAGGGCTACGAGCAGTACTTC
>few|TRBV20-1|TRBD2|TRBJ2-1
CSAASQLAGGPRNEQFF
TGCAGTGCTGCCTCCCAACTAGCGGGAGGGCCACGGAATGAGCAGTTCTTC
>NA|TRBV4-2|NA|TRBJ2-7
CASSQPGRKPKQYF
TGTGCCAGCAGCCAACCCGGACGCAAACCGAAGCAGTACTTC
>NA|TRBV4-1|NA|TRBJ1-4
CASSQGPTGRREKLFF
TGCGCCAGCAGCCAAGGACCAACAGGGCGCCGCGAAAAACTGTTTTTT
>NA|TRBV2|TRBD1|TRBJ2-1
CASSELGTGPPGQFF
TGTGCCAGCAGTGAATTGGGGACAGGGCCCCCAGGTCAGTTCTTC
>NA|TRBV7-6|TRBD2|TRBJ2-1
CASSMTSHEQFF
TGTGCCAGCAGCATGACTAGCCATGAGCAGTTCTTC
>NA|TRBV9|NA|TRBJ2-1
CASSVGRWDNEQFF
TGTGCCAGCAGCGTAGGTAGATGGGACAATGAGCAGTTCTTC
>many|TRBV6-2/TRBV6-3|NA|TRBJ1-2
CATEDGNYGYTF
TGTGCCACCGAGGACGGAAACTATGGCTACACCTTC
>NA|TRBV7-8|NA|TRBJ2-1
CASSYYGPKGEQFF
TGTGCCAGCAGCTACTACGGGCCGAAAGGGGAGCAGTTCTTC
>NA|TRBV5-4|NA|TRBJ1-2
CASSPGAGLYGYTF
TGTGCCAGCAGCCCGGGGGCGGGACTATATGGCTACACCTTC
>NA|TRBV29-1|TRBD1|TRBJ2-7
CSGPGQGTNEQYF
TGCAGCGGCCCGGGACAGGGAACCAATGAGCAGTACTTC
>few|TRBV2|NA|TRBJ2-7
CASSERREAYEQYF
TGTGCCAGCAGTGAACGCAGGGAGGCCTACGAGCAGTACTTC
>NA|TRBV10-3|TRBD1|TRBJ1-1
CAIRGTGRTEAFF
TGTGCCATCAGGGGGACAGGGAGGACTGAAGCTTTCTTT
>NA|TRBV2|NA|TRBJ2-7
CASSYKSQGSYNEQYF
TGTGCCAGCAGTTACAAGAGCCAGGGATCCTACAATGAGCAGTACTTC
>few|TRBV7-2|NA|TRBJ2-5
CASSFKQETQYF
TGTGCCAGCAGCTTTAAACAAGAGACCCAGTACTTC
>NA|TRBV12-3/TRBV12-4|NA|TRBJ2-2
CASSFVGIGELFF
TGTGCCAGCAGTTTTGTGGGAATCGGGGAGCTGTTTTTT
>NA|TRBV20-1|NA|TRBJ1-6
CSASPRVSSYNSPLHF
TGCAGTGCTAGCCCCCGGGTGAGCTCCTATAATTCACCCCTCCACTTT
>few|TRBV10-3|TRBD1|TRBJ2-5
CAISESGQGRETQYF
TGTGCCATCAGTGAGTCGGGACAGGGGAGAGAGACCCAGTACTTC
>NA|TRBV7-9|TRBD1|TRBJ1-6
CAIPGQGYNSPLHF
TGTGCCATCCCGGGACAGGGGTATAATTCACCCCTCCACTTT
>NA|TRBV6-5|NA|TRBJ1-2
CASSETPGSRGGYTF
TGTGCCAGCAGCGAGACCCCAGGGAGCCGCGGTGGCTACACCTTC
>few|TRBV7-9|TRBD1|TRBJ1-5
CASNNLQGGQGDQPQHF
TGTGCCAGCAACAATCTCCAGGGGGGCCAGGGGGATCAGCCCCAGCATTTT
>NA|TRBV20-1|TRBD2|TRBJ2-3
CSLAGALPSTDTQYF
TGCAGTCTAGCGGGGGCCTTGCCTAGCACAGATACGCAGTATTTT
>few|TRBV27|TRBD2|TRBJ2-5
CASSLAGGSWYF
TGCGCCAGCAGTTTAGCGGGAGGGTCATGGTACTTC
>NA|TRBV7-2|NA|TRBJ2-1
CASSFGVGEQFF
TGTGCCAGCAGTTTCGGTGTAGGGGAGCAGTTCTTC
>NA|TRBV20-1|NA|TRBJ2-3
CSAPRGPSAGTDTQYF
TGCAGTGCCCCGAGAGGCCCTAGCGCGGGGACAGATACGCAGTATTTT
>once|TRBV6-6|NA|TRBJ1-5
CASSYGADNQPQHF
TGTGCCAGCAGTTATGGGGCGGACAATCAGCCCCAGCATTTT
>NA|TRBV28|NA|TRBJ2-1
CASSLYSYEQFF
TGTGCCAGCAGTTTATATAGCTACGAGCAGTTCTTC
>few|TRBV20-1|NA|TRBJ2-7
CSARDAAGNGKQYF
TGCAGTGCTAGAGATGCGGCAGGGAATGGCAAGCAGTACTTC
>few|TRBV5-1|NA|TRBJ2-5
CASSPRGQTNQETQYF
TGCGCCAGCAGCCCCCGTGGACAGACGAACCAAGAGACCCAGTACTTC
>few|TRBV5-4|TRBD2|TRBJ2-5
CASSLKAGGGQETQYF
TGTGCCAGCAGCTTAAAAGCGGGAGGGGGTCAAGAGACCCAGTACTTC
>NA|TRBV5-4|TRBD2|TRBJ2-3
CASRLAGGPKDTQYF
TGTGCCAGCAGGTTAGCGGGGGGGCCGAAAGATACGCAGTATTTT
>NA|TRBV5-1|NA|TRBJ1-6
CASRIQGAVDSPLHF
TGCGCCAGCAGGATCCAAGGCGCAGTAGATTCACCCCTCCACTTT
>few|TRBV6-1|NA|TRBJ1-6
CASTPTDSYNSPLHF
TGTGCCAGCACCCCGACAGACTCCTATAATTCACCCCTCCACTTT
>NA|TRBV7-9|TRBD2|TRBJ2-1
CASSFDGTSGSNEQFF
TGTGCCAGCAGCTTCGATGGGACTAGCGGGTCCAATGAGCAGTTCTTC
>NA|TRBV5-1|NA|TRBJ2-5
CASSKGDGQETQYF
TGCGCCAGCAGTAAGGGGGACGGCCAAGAGACCCAGTACTTC
>NA|TRBV7-8|NA|TRBJ1-1
CASSRADMNTEAFF
TGTGCCAGCAGTAGGGCGGACATGAACACTGAAGCTTTCTTT
>NA|TRBV7-9|NA|TRBJ2-4
CASSPGVLRASTKNIQYF
TGTGCCAGCAGCCCAGGGGTGTTACGAGCATCCACCAAAAACATTCAGTACTTC
>NA|TRBV27|NA|TRBJ1-1
CASSLYRSLGNTEAFF
TGTGCCAGCAGTTTATACAGGTCGCTAGGGAACACTGAAGCTTTCTTT